Below are 30 T cell receptor beta chains sequenced from a single sample in a study of cytomegalovirus exposure and HLA in healthy donors. Data came from immunoSEQ multiplex PCR; TCRdb stores just in-frame clones and leaves some out. The profile shows roughly 60,000 clones, 85% to 95% of them singletons. Sequencing was done on a sample of PBMCs. These receptors all come from a woman younger than 35 in good health and CMV-seropositive.

The chain combines TRBV5-6 with TRBJ1-1, with a tentative D call TRBD1 (6 bases). The V and J ends lost 2 bases and 1 base respectively, with 15 bases between them. This CDR3 comprises 16 residues. Germline V gives CDR1 SGHDT, CDR2 YYEEEE. The CDR3 spells CASSFLDRFPNTEAFF. The CDR3 DNA reads TGTGCCAGCAGCTTCCTTGACAGGTTCCCGAACACTGAAGCTTTCTTT. Full variable domain (rest looked up from reference TRBV5-6 and TRBJ1-1): DAGVTQSPTHLIKTRGQQVTLRCSPKSGHDTVSWYQQALGQGPQFIFQYYEEEERQRGNFPDRFSGHQFPNYSSELNVNALLLGDSALYLCASSFLDRFPNTEAFFGQGTRLTVV.

The V and J genes are TRBV4-3 and TRBJ2-7; tentative D call: TRBD1 (6 bases). Germline CDR1 and CDR2: LGHNA and YSLEER. V shed 1 base and J shed 2 bases, with 12 bases lying between them. This CDR3 region has 15 residues. CDR3 region: CASSQGEGDPYEQYF. The CDR3 DNA reads TGCGCCAGCAGCCAAGGTGAGGGGGACCCCTACGAGCAGTACTTC.

CDR3 sequence: CASSVTEAETQYF. The CDR3 DNA sequence: TGTGCCAGCAGCGTCACGGAAGCGGAGACCCAGTACTTC. The chain recombines TRBV9 with TRBJ2-5; no clear D gene. Per the germline V gene, CDR1 is SGDLS and CDR2 is YYNGEE. V lost 2 bases, J lost 5 bases, and 10 bases lay in between. This CDR3 contains 13 residues.

The V gene is TRBV7-3, the J gene TRBJ2-5, with D possibly TRBD1 on 5 matching bases. This CDR3 contains 13 residues. Germline CDR1 SGHTA, CDR2 FQGTGA. Trimming removed 5 bases from V and 5 bases from J, with 12 bases in between. For the CDR3, the DNA is TGTGCCAGCAGCCCAGGGCCTCAGGAGACCCAGTACTTC. This encodes CASSPGPQETQYF.

The chain combines TRBV9 with TRBJ2-2; perhaps TRBD2 as D (6 bases). V dropped 0 bases and J dropped 8 bases, with 11 bases sitting between them. The CDR3 is 14 residues long. The germline V gene encodes CDR1 SGDLS and CDR2 YYNGEE. CDR3 sequence reads: CASSVDGGLGELFF. Here the CDR3 DNA reads TGTGCCAGCAGCGTAGATGGAGGACTAGGGGAGCTGTTTTTT.

The chain has TRBV5-1 and TRBJ1-3; D call uncertain. Germline V gives CDR1 SGHRS, CDR2 YFSETQ. The CDR3 sequence is 13 residues long. Trimming shortened V by 2 bases and J by 5 bases, and 8 bases separated the two germline ends. The CDR3 loop reads CASSFDNRNTIYF. The CDR3 DNA follows: TGCGCCAGCAGCTTCGACAACAGAAACACCATATATTTT.

This rearrangement joins TRBV29-1 to TRBJ1-1; weak D call: TRBD1 (6 bases). CDR1 SQVTM and CDR2 ANQGSEA come from the germline V gene. Trimming stripped 7 bases from V and 0 bases from J, with 12 bases between. CDR3 length equals 13 residues. CDR3 amino acids: CSAAQGLNTEAFF. CDR3 sequence (DNA): TGCAGCGCTGCACAGGGTTTGAACACTGAAGCTTTCTTT.

DNA of the CDR3: TGCGCCAGCAGCCCTGGACAGGAGAGGTTCCAAGAGACCCAGTACTTC. Translated, it gives CASSPGQERFQETQYF. The chain carries TRBV4-1 and TRBJ2-5, with 7 bases lining up with TRBD1. Looked up from germline, CDR1 is MGHRA and CDR2 is YSYEKL. The CDR3 is 16 amino acids. Unmatched junction bases numbered 9, after V lost 4 bases and J lost 1 base.

V gene TRBV4-1 combines with J gene TRBJ2-4; the D gene is possibly TRBD1 (5 bases). CDR3 length: 15 residues. Germline assignment: CDR1 MGHRA and CDR2 YSYEKL. V was cut by 1 base and J by 9 bases, with 16 bases left in between. CDR3 loop: CASSQGAGIAVIQYF. DNA for the CDR3: TGCGCCAGCAGCCAAGGGGCAGGGATTGCGGTCATTCAGTACTTC.

This chain joins TRBV19 and TRBJ1-5, with 8 bases lining up with TRBD1. The CDR3 extends over 14 amino acids. Unmatched junction bases numbered 6, after V lost 6 bases and J lost 5 bases. Germline CDR1 reads LNHDA; CDR2 reads SQIVND (reference sequence). The CDR3 region has the DNA TGTGCCAGTAGCCGGACAGGGACCTATCAGCCCCAGCATTTT. The encoded protein is CASSRTGTYQPQHF.

The V and J genes are TRBV19 and TRBJ2-1, with D maybe TRBD1 (6 bases). CDR3 length: 15 residues. V gave up 7 bases and J gave up 0 bases, with 13 bases separating them. Germline V CDR1 and CDR2: LNHDA, SQIVND (reference sequence). In DNA form, the CDR3 reads TGTGCCAGTACCCCTAACAGGGTCTCCTACAATGAGCAGTTCTTC. Translated, it gives CASTPNRVSYNEQFF. The whole variable domain, remainder taken from reference TRBV19 and TRBJ2-1, is DGGITQSPKYLFRKEGQNVTLSCEQNLNHDAMYWYRQDPGQGLRLIYYSQIVNDFQKGDIAEGYSVSREKKESFPLTVTSAQKNPTAFYLCASTPNRVSYNEQFFGPGTRLTVL.

This clone occurred once. The chain uses TRBV18 and TRBJ2-2; a possible D gene is TRBD2 (6 bases). This CDR3 contains 14 residues. The germline V gene encodes CDR1 KGHSH and CDR2 LQKENI. Deletions cut 4 bases from V and 6 bases from J, with 12 bases between. CDR3 in amino acids: CASSRRESAGELFF. CDR3 DNA: TGTGCCAGCTCACGACGGGAGTCGGCCGGGGAGCTGTTTTTT. Combining the CDR3 with reference TRBV18 and TRBJ2-2 gives the whole variable domain NAGVMQNPRHLVRRRGQEARLRCSPMKGHSHVYWYRQLPEEGLKFMVYLQKENIIDESGMPKERFSAEFPKEGPSILRIQQVVRGDSAAYFCASSRRESAGELFFGEGSRLTVL.

CDR3 protein: CASSTGGWQETQYF. CDR3 DNA: TGTGCCAGCAGTACAGGGGGATGGCAAGAGACCCAGTACTTC. The rearrangement joins TRBV27 to TRBJ2-5; 8 bases line up with TRBD1. J was trimmed by 2 bases and V by 5 bases; bases with no gene match: 4. CDR3 size: 14 residues. Germline values: CDR1 MNHEY, CDR2 SMNVEV (reference sequence).

The chain has TRBV11-2 and TRBJ2-1; possibly TRBD2 for D (6 bases). V was cut by 5 bases and J by 1 base, with 18 bases left in between. The CDR3 totals 17 residues. CDR1 and CDR2 from the germline V gene are SGHAT and FQNNGV. This chain's CDR3 is CASSLLPGLSSYNEQFF. Here the CDR3 DNA reads TGTGCCAGCAGCCTCCTCCCGGGACTTTCATCCTACAATGAGCAGTTCTTC.

The chain has TRBV7-2 and TRBJ2-3; D might be TRBD1 (5 bases). Germline CDR1 reads SGHTA; CDR2 reads FQGNSA. The V end lost 5 bases, the J end lost 6 bases, and 15 bases lay between the germline ends. The CDR3 totals 14 residues. DNA of the CDR3: TGTGCCAGCAGCACCGGACAAACGAGGGATACGCAGTATTTT. Its protein is CASSTGQTRDTQYF. The full variable domain, in which reference TRBV7-2 and TRBJ2-3 provide the parts outside the CDR3, is GAGVSQSPSNKVTEKGKDVELRCDPISGHTALYWYRQSLGQGLEFLIYFQGNSAPDKSGLPSDRFSAERTGGSVSTLTIQRTQQEDSAVYLCASSTGQTRDTQYFGPGTRLTVL.

This chain connects TRBV7-8 to TRBJ2-5; 7 bases fit TRBD2. This CDR3 has 16 residues. Germline V gene lookup returns CDR1 SGHVS and CDR2 FQNEAQ. Germline trimming cut 2 bases from V and 2 bases from J; bases unmatched to any gene: 8. The CDR3 here is CASSLFQASGQETQYF. CDR3 DNA sequence: TGTGCCAGCAGCTTATTCCAGGCTAGCGGTCAAGAGACCCAGTACTTC.

This chain joins TRBV7-8 and TRBJ1-5; unclear D gene. CDR3 length equals 17 residues. CDR1 and CDR2 from the germline V gene are SGHVS and FQNEAQ. Deletions cut 2 bases from V and 6 bases from J, with 20 bases between. CDR3 nucleotide sequence: TGTGCCAGCAGCTTACCAGGAATGGTGAATGGTGGTCAGCCCCAGCATTTT. This gives the protein CASSLPGMVNGGQPQHF.

The V gene is TRBV27, the J gene TRBJ2-3; 7 bases map to TRBD2. CDR3 size: 16 residues. With V trimmed by 5 bases and J by 3 bases, 11 bases remained unmatched. Germline lookup yields CDR1 MNHEY and CDR2 SMNVEV (reference sequence). The CDR3 here is CASSRQWRGGTDTQYF. In nucleotides, the CDR3 is TGTGCCAGCAGTCGCCAGTGGCGGGGAGGGACAGATACGCAGTATTTT.

The gene calls are TRBV4-3 and TRBJ2-1; 7 bases match TRBD1. Unmatched junction bases numbered 9, after V lost 5 bases and J lost 5 bases. The germline V gene has CDR1 LGHNA and CDR2 YSLEER. The CDR3 spans 15 residues. In DNA form, the CDR3 reads TGCGCCAGCAGCTTCCCCGGGACAGCCGACAATGAGCAGTTCTTC. Amino acids: CASSFPGTADNEQFF.

This chain connects TRBV19 to TRBJ1-1, with TRBD1 as a possible D gene (6 bases). There are 15 residues in the CDR3. V lost 6 bases and J 2 bases, leaving 16 bases between the germline ends. Germline V gene lookup returns CDR1 LNHDA and CDR2 SQIVND (reference sequence). CDR3 in amino acids: CASSNPRGANTEAFF. The CDR3 bases are TGTGCCAGTAGCAACCCCCGGGGGGCCAACACTGAAGCTTTCTTT.

The chain carries TRBV29-1 and TRBJ2-4; possible D gene TRBD2, 5 bases. V was clipped by 7 bases and J by 3 bases, with 10 bases between them. CDR1 SQVTM and CDR2 ANQGSEA come from the germline V gene. The length of the CDR3 is 12 residues. In nucleotides, the CDR3 is TGCAGCGGGGAGTGGAGCAAAAACATTCAGTACTTC. Translation: CSGEWSKNIQYF.

Points on this clone: One end of the junction is discordant with germline, which a read error may explain. The V gene is TRBV4-1, the J gene TRBJ1-1; TRBD1 aligns across 9 bases. Per germline, CDR1 MGHRA and CDR2 YSYEKL. The CDR3 has 14 residues. As DNA, the CDR3 is TGCGCCAGCCGAGGAGGACAGGGGAACTCTGAAGCTTTCTTT. It specifies CASRGGQGNSEAFF.

This clone was seen once. This sequence joins TRBV19 and TRBJ2-7; 9 bases match TRBD1. Germline loops: CDR1 LNHDA, CDR2 SQIVND (reference sequence). J was trimmed by 4 bases and V by 3 bases; bases with no gene match: 4. The CDR3 is made up of 14 amino acids. Written as DNA, the CDR3 is TGTGCCAGTAGTATTGGACAGGGGCGGTACGAGCAGTACTTC. This sequence encodes CASSIGQGRYEQYF. The full variable domain, its missing parts supplied by reference TRBV19 and TRBJ2-7, is DGGITQSPKYLFRKEGQNVTLSCEQNLNHDAMYWYRQDPGQGLRLIYYSQIVNDFQKGDIAEGYSVSREKKESFPLTVTSAQKNPTAFYLCASSIGQGRYEQYFGPGTRLTVT.

The rearrangement uses TRBV6-4 and TRBJ2-5, with TRBD1 identical over 7 bases. The better agreement between TRBJ2-7 and the DNA end casts doubt on the J call. There are 11 residues in the CDR3. The germline V gene encodes CDR1 MRHNA and CDR2 SNTAGT. CDR3 nucleotide sequence: TGTGCCCGACAGGGTTCCTACGAGCAGTACTTC. Amino acids: CARQGSYEQYF.

The V call is TRBV9, the J call TRBJ2-1; D unresolved. V shed 3 bases and J shed 8 bases, with 3 bases lying between them. This CDR3 region has 10 residues. Germline V CDR1 and CDR2: SGDLS, YYNGEE. In nucleotides, the CDR3 is TGTGCCAGCAGCGGAGATGAGCAGTTCTTC. It encodes CASSGDEQFF.

The rearrangement uses TRBV28 and TRBJ2-7, with 7 bases fitting TRBD1. Trimming took 5 bases from V and 3 from J; bases not matched to a gene: 10. In germline, CDR1 is MDHEN, CDR2 SYDVKM. CDR3 length: 15 residues. For the CDR3, the DNA is TGTGCCAGCAGTCCTATTGGGACAGAAGACTACGAGCAGTACTTC. It codes for CASSPIGTEDYEQYF.

The chain uses TRBV9 and TRBJ2-2; possibly TRBD1 for D (5 bases). The germline gives CDR1 SGDLS, CDR2 YYNGEE. The ends were cut back, 0 bases at V and 5 bases at J, with 11 bases in the middle. The CDR3 runs 15 residues. Here the CDR3 reads CASSVETAWTGELFF. CDR3 in DNA: TGTGCCAGCAGCGTAGAGACAGCGTGGACCGGGGAGCTGTTTTTT.

The chain couples TRBV9 to TRBJ1-1; no reliable D call. Trimming stripped 3 bases from V and 1 base from J, with 16 bases between. The length of the CDR3 is 16 residues. Germline V CDR1 and CDR2: SGDLS, YYNGEE. The CDR3 sequence: CASSGDNSLPNTEAFF. CDR3 bases: TGTGCCAGCAGCGGTGACAACAGCCTGCCGAACACTGAAGCTTTCTTT.

This chain joins TRBV11-2 and TRBJ2-1, with TRBD2 matching 13 bases. The CDR3 extends over 18 amino acids. Germline CDR1 reads SGHAT; CDR2 reads FQNNGV. With 7 bases clipped from V and 2 bases from J, the junction kept 11 bases outside the gene matches. The CDR3 nucleotides are TGTGCCAGCACCGGGACTAGCGGGAAAAGGGTAGCCTACAATGAGCAGTTCTTC. Its protein is CASTGTSGKRVAYNEQFF.

The V and J genes are TRBV27 and TRBJ1-1; tentatively, D is TRBD1 (6 bases). This CDR3 has 14 amino acids. In germline, CDR1 is MNHEY, CDR2 SMNVEV (reference sequence). V was trimmed by 2 bases and J by 5 bases, leaving 12 bases between them. The DNA for the CDR3 is TGTGCCAGCAGTTTAAATCCTCAGGGGACTGAAGCTTTCTTT. Translated, it gives CASSLNPQGTEAFF.